The text below deals with one T cell receptor (beta chain). The CDR3 length is 15 residues. Germline CDR1 is SGHVS and CDR2 is FNYEAQ. Trimming pared 4 bases from V and 7 bases from J, leaving 17 bases between. This record comes from a study of blood T cell repertoires in COVID-19. Per the original data handling: Quantification of nucleated cells was approximated via reference gene primer amplification. Assay used: immunoSEQ multiplex PCR; TCRdb lists only in-frame clones, some missing. The DNA was the basis for D and trimming; V, J and clone size are from that table. The sample holds about 100,000 clones, around 90% seen once.

The chain combines TRBV7-6 with TRBJ2-1; TRBD1 might be the D (5 bases). The sequenced sample was peripheral blood. The TCR was taken from a human donor with COVID-19, enrolled during active disease. The donor label of this sample is uncertain. The CDR3 DNA reads TGTGCCAGCAGCTCCCCCTCCGCAGGGTTGAATGAGCAGTTCTTC. Protein sequence: CASSSPSAGLNEQFF. Full variable domain (missing parts from reference TRBV7-6 and TRBJ2-1): GAGVSQSPRYKVTKRGQDVALRCDPISGHVSLYWYRQALGQGPEFLTYFNYEAQQDKSGLPNDRFSAERPEGSISTLTIQRTEQRDSAMYRCASSSPSAGLNEQFFGPGTRLTVL.